The clone carrying this T cell receptor (beta chain) has more than one count but fewer than ten. Amplified regions were TCR beta CDR3 sequences from RNA transcripts. First-round RT-PCR targeting the TCR CDR3 was performed with the HTBI primer set. One entry per CDR3 protein, called by TCRdb with MiXCR from the multiplex PCR reads. The table lists about 290,000 distinct CDR3 sequences, roughly 13% of them singletons, with around 8% in the top ten. The data derive from a study of T cells in Graves' hyperthyroidism and ophthalmopathy. V dropped 1 base and J dropped 6; count of bases not matched to a gene: 9. CDR3 size: 16 residues. Germline V gives CDR1 LGHNA, CDR2 YNFKEQ.

The chain joins TRBV4-2 to TRBJ1-5; 7 nucleotides align to TRBD1. The specimen sequenced was blood. This clonotype originated in a woman in her 40s with Graves' hyperthyroidism. The CDR3 region has the DNA TGTGCCAGCAGCCAAGGCCGAGACAGGGCGTCTCAGCCCCAGCATTTT. Protein: CASSQGRDRASQPQHF.